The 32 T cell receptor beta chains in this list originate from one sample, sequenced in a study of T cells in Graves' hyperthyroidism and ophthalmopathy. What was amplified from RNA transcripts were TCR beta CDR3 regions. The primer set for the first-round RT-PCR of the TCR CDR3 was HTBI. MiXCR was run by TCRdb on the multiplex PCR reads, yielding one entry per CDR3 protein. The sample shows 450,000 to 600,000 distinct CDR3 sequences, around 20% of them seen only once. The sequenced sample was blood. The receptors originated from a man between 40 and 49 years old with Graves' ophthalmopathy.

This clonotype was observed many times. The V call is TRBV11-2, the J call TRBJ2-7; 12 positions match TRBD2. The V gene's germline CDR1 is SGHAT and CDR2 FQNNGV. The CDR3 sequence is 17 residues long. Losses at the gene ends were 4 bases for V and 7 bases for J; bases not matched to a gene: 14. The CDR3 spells CASSSRPPRLAGVEQYF. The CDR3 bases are TGTGCCAGCAGCTCGCGCCCCCCCCGACTAGCGGGGGTTGAGCAGTACTTC.

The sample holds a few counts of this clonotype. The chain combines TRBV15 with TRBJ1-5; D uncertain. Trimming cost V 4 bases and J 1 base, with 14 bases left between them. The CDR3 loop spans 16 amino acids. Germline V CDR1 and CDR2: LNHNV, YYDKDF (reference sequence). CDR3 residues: CATSTSRRASNQPQHF. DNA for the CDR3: TGTGCCACCAGCACCTCAAGAAGGGCGAGCAATCAGCCCCAGCATTTT.

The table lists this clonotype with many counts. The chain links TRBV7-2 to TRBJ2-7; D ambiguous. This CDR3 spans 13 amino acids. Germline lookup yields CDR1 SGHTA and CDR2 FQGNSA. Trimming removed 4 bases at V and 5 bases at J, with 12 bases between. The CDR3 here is CASSSFVLNEQYF. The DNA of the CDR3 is TGTGCCAGCAGCTCCTTCGTTCTCAACGAGCAGTACTTC.

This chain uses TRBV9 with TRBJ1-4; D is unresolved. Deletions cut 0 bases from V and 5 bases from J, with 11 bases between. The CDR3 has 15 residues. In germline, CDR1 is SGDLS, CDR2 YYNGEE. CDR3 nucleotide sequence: TGTGCCAGCAGCGTAGGGTGGCGCGGCAATGAAAAACTGTTTTTT. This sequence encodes CASSVGWRGNEKLFF.

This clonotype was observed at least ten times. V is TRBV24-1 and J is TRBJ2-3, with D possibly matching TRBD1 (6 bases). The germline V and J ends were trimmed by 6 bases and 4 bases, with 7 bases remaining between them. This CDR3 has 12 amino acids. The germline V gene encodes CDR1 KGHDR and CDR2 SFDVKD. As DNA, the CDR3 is TGTGCCACCAGTTCAGGGGCAGATACGCAGTATTTT. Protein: CATSSGADTQYF.

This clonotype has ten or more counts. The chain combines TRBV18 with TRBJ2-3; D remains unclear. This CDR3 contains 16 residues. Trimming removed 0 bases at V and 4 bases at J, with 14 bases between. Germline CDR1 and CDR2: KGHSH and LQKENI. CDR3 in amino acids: CASSPPSLSRADTQYF. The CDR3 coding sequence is TGTGCCAGCTCACCACCCAGCCTTAGCAGAGCAGATACGCAGTATTTT.

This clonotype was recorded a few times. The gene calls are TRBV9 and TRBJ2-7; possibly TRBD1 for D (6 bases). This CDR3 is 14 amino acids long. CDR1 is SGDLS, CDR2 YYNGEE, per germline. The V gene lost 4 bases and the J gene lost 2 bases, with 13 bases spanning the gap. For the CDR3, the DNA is TGTGCCAGCAGCCAGGGGAAACAGCCCTACGAGCAGTACTTC. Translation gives CASSQGKQPYEQYF. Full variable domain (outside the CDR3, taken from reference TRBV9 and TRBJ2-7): DSGVTQTPKHLITATGQRVTLRCSPRSGDLSVYWYQQSLDQGLQFLIQYYNGEERAKGNILERFSAQQFPDLHSELNLSSLELGDSALYFCASSQGKQPYEQYFGPGTRLTVT.

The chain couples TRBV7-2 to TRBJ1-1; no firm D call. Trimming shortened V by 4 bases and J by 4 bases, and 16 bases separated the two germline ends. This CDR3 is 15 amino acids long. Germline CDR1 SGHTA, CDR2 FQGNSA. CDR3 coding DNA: TGTGCCAGCAGCTCCCACATGGTCGCGGGCACTGAAGCTTTCTTT. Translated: CASSSHMVAGTEAFF.

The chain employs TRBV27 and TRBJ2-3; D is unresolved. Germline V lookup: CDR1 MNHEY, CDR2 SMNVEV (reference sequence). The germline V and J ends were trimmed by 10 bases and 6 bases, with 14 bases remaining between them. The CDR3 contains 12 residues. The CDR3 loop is CATSDVRDTQYF. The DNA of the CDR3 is TGTGCCACCTCCGACGTGAGGGATACGCAGTATTTT.

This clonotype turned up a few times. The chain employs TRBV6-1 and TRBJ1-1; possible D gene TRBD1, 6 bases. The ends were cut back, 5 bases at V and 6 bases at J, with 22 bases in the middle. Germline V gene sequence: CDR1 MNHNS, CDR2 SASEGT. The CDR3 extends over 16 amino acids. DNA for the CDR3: TGTGCCAGCAGTTCGGGACAAGGATTGTGGCAGTCTGAAGCTTTCTTT. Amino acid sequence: CASSSGQGLWQSEAFF.

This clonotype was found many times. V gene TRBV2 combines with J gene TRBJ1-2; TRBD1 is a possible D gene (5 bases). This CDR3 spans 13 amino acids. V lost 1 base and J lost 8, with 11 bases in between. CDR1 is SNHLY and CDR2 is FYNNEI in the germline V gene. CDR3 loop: CASSEVGGLGYTF. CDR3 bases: TGTGCCAGCAGTGAAGTTGGGGGGTTAGGCTACACCTTC. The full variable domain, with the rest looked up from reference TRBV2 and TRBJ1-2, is EPEVTQTPSHQVTQMGQEVILRCVPISNHLYFYWYRQILGQKVEFLVSFYNNEISEKSEIFDDQFSVERPDGSNFTLKIRSTKLEDSAMYFCASSEVGGLGYTFGSGTRLTVV.

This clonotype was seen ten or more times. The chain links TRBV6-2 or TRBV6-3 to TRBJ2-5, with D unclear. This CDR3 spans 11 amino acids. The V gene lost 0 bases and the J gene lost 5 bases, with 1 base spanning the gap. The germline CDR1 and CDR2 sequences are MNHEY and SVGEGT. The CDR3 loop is CASSYSETQYF. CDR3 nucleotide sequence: TGTGCCAGCAGTTACTCGGAGACCCAGTACTTC.

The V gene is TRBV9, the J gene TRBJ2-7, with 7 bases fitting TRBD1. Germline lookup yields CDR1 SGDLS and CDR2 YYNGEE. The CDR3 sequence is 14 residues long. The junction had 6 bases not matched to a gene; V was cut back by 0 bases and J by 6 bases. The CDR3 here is CASSVAGGISEQYF. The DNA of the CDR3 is TGTGCCAGCAGCGTAGCAGGGGGTATTAGCGAGCAGTACTTC.

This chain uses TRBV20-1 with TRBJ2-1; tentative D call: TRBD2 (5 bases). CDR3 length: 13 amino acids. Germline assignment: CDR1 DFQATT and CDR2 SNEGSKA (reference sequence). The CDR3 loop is CTPSADSYNEQFF. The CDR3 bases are TGCACCCCCTCAGCGGACTCCTACAATGAGCAGTTCTTC.

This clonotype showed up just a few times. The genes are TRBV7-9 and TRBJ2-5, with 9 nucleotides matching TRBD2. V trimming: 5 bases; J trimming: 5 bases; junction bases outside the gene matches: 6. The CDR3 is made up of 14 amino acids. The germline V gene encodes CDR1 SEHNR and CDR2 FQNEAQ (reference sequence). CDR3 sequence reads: CASSLPGLAETQYF. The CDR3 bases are TGTGCCAGCAGCCTACCGGGACTAGCTGAGACCCAGTACTTC.

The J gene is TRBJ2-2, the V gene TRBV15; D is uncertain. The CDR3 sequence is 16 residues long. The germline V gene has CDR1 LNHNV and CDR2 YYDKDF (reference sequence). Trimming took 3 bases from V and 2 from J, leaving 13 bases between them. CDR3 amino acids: CATSSARRVNTGELFF. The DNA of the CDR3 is TGTGCCACCAGCAGCGCCCGACGAGTAAACACCGGGGAGCTGTTTTTT.

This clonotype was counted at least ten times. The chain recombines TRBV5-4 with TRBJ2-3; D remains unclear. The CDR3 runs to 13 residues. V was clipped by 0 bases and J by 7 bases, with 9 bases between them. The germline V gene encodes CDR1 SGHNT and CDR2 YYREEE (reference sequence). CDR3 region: CASSLAFQHTQYF. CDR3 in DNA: TGTGCCAGCAGCTTGGCCTTCCAACATACGCAGTATTTT.

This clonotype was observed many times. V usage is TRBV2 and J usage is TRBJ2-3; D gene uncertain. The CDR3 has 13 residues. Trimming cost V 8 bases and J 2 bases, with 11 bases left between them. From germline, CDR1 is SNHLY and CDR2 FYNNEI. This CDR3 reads CASCTTATDTQYF. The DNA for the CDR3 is TGTGCCAGCTGTACTACCGCCACAGATACGCAGTATTTT. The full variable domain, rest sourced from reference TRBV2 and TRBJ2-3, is EPEVTQTPSHQVTQMGQEVILRCVPISNHLYFYWYRQILGQKVEFLVSFYNNEISEKSEIFDDQFSVERPDGSNFTLKIRSTKLEDSAMYFCASCTTATDTQYFGPGTRLTVL.

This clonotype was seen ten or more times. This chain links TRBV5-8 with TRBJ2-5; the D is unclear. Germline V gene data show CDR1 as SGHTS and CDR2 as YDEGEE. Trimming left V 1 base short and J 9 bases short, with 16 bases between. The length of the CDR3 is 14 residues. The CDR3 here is CASSLFGPPGAQYF. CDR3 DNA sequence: TGTGCCAGCAGCTTGTTCGGGCCTCCTGGGGCCCAGTACTTC.

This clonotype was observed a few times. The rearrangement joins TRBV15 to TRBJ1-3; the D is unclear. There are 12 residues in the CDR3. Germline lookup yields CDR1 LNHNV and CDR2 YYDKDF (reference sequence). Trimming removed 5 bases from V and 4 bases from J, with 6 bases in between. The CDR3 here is CATSLSGNTIYF. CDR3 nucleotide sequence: TGTGCCACCAGCCTCTCGGGAAACACCATATATTTT. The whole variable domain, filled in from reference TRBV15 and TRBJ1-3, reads DAMVIQNPRYQVTQFGKPVTLSCSQTLNHNVMYWYQQKSSQAPKLLFHYYDKDFNNEADTPDNFQSRRPNTSFCFLDIRSPGLGDTAMYLCATSLSGNTIYFGEGSWLTVV.

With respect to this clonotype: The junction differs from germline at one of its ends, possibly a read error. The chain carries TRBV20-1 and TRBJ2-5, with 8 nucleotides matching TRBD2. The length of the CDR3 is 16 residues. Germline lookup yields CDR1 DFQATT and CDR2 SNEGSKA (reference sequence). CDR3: CSARDVLAGRQETQCF. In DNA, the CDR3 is TGCAGTGCTAGAGATGTCTTAGCGGGGCGTCAAGAGACCCAGTGCTTC.

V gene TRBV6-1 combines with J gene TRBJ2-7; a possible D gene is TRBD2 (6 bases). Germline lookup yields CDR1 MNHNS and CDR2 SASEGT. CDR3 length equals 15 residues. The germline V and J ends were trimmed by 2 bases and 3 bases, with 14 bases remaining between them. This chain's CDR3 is CASSERPGVNYEQYF. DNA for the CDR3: TGTGCCAGCAGTGAACGGCCGGGGGTGAACTACGAGCAGTACTTC.

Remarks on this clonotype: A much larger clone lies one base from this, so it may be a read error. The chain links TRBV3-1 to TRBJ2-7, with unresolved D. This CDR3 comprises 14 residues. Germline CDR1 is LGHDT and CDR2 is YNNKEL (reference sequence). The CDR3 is CAGSQVVGAMKQYF. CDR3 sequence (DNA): TGTGCCGGCAGCCAAGTAGTGGGCGCGATGAAGCAGTACTTC.

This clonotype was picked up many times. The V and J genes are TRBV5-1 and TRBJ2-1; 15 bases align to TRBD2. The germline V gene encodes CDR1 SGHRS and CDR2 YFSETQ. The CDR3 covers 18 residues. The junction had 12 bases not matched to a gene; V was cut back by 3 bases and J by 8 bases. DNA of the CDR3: TGCGCCAGCAGCTCGGGACTAGCGGGAGGTTCTGGTATCGATGAGCAGTTCTTC. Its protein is CASSSGLAGGSGIDEQFF.

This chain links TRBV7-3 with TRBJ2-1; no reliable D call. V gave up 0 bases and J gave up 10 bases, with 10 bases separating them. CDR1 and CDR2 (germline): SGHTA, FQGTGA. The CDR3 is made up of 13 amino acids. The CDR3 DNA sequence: TGTGCCAGCAGCTTAACTCAAAAGGGAGAGCAGTTCTTC. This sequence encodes CASSLTQKGEQFF. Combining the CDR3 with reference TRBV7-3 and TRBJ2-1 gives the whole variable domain GAGVSQTPSNKVTEKGKYVELRCDPISGHTALYWYRQSLGQGPEFLIYFQGTGAADDSGLPNDRFFAVRPEGSVSTLKIQRTERGDSAVYLCASSLTQKGEQFFGPGTRLTVL.

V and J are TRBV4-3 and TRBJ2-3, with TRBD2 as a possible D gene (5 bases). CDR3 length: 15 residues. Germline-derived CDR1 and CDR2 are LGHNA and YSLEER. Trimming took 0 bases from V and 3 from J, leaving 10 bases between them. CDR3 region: CASSQDSLATDTQYF. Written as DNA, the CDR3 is TGCGCCAGCAGCCAAGATTCCCTAGCTACAGATACGCAGTATTTT.

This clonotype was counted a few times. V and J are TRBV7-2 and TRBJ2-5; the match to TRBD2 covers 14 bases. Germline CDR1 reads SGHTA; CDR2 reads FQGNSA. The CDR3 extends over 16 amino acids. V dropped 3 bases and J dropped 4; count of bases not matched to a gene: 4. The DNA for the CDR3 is TGTGCCAGCAGCTTCGGACTAGCGGGAGGAGGAGAGACCCAGTACTTC. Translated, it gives CASSFGLAGGGETQYF.

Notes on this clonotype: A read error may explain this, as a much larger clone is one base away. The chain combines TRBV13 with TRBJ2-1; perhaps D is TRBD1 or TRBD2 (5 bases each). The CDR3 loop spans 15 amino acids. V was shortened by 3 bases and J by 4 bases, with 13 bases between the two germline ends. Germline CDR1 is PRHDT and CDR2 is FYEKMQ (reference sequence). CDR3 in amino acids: CASSFRGPKYNEQFF. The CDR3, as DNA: TGTGCCAGCAGCTTCCGGGGCCCCAAATACAATGAGCAGTTCTTC.

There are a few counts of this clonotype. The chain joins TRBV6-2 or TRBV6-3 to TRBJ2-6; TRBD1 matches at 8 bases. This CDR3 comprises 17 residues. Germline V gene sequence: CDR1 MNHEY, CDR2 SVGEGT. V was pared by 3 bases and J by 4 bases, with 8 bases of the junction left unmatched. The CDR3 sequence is CASSYSQGARGANVLTF. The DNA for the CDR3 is TGTGCCAGCAGTTATTCTCAGGGGGCTAGGGGGGCCAACGTCCTGACTTTC.

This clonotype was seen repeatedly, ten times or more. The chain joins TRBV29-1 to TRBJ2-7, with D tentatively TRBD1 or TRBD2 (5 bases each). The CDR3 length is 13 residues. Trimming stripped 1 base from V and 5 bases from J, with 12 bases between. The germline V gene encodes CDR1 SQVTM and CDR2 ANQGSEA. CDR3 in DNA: TGCAGCGTTGAAGGAGGGGTAATCGACGAGCAGTACTTC. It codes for CSVEGGVIDEQYF.

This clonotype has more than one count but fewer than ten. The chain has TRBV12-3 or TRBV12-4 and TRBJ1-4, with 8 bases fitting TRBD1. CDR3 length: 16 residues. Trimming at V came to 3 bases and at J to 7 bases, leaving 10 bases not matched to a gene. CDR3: CASSFNTRGRGEKLFF. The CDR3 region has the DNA TGTGCCAGCAGTTTCAACACCAGGGGGCGGGGTGAAAAACTGTTTTTT.

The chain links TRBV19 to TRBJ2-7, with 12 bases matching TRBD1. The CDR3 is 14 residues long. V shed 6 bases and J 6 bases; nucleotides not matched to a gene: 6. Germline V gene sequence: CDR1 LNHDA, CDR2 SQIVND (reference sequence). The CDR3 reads CASRPGQGAREQYF. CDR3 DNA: TGTGCCAGTAGACCGGGACAGGGGGCGCGCGAGCAGTACTTC.